The entry that follows covers one T cell receptor beta chain sequence. Its target antigen remains unknown. Per-nucleotide qualities are absent, and no much larger clonotype sits a single base away. The collaborating institutions used their own protocols to collect whole blood in K2EDTA tubes. For TCRbeta analysis, collaborator samples were shipped as frozen whole blood, as isolated PBMCs, or as DNA extracted from either sample type. TCRbeta CDR3 regions were amplified from genomic DNA by means of the immunoSEQ Assay, a bias-controlled multiplex PCR. For the original study's pipeline: The number of nucleated cells in each sample was estimated from the amplification of reference gene primers within the assay. Sequence reads were collapsed and filtered to measure the absolute abundance of every unique TCRbeta CDR3 rearrangement. For each sample, productive Simpson clonality was calculated by taking the square root of Simpson's diversity index across productive rearrangements. TCRdb re-hosts the immuneACCESS table, in-frame sequences only. Its copies lack some clones; in the studies checked, an unresolved V gene accounts for under half of them, and the cause for the rest is not known. The DNA gave D and trimming, while V, J and clone size come from that table. The sample includes more than 95,000 clones, with approximately 80% observed a single time. The ten most abundant clones make up approximately 3.3% of the sample.

The sample is drawn from a study of blood T cell repertoires in COVID-19 (dated by TCRdb to 2018 to 2021). About the study as a whole: Samples covering the acute and convalescent phases of COVID-19 were provided by collaborators in the United States, Italy and Spain. The prospective study material was composed of cDNA or gDNA derived from T cells, B-cell-depleted T cells, or PBMCs. Subjects who had been exposed to COVID-19, were actively infected with it, or had recovered from it provided the deeply sampled blood TCRbeta repertoires that made up the dataset. The repertoires were released in a freely available public database meant as a resource for research on the immune response to SARS-CoV-2. Samples were obtained from the ongoing ImmuneRACE study (first 160 participants) and from roughly 1,300 subjects provided by 6 global collaborators. Sample metadata almost always included a de-identified subject ID, COVID-19 status, age in years and sex. Where available, HLA class I and class II types were obtained from metadata supplied by the sample provider rather than from assay-based typing. Findings and caveats that apply to the study as a whole: The amount of clinical and demographic metadata varied by source and participant and was provided uncurated.

The CDR3 measures 18 amino acids from cysteine to phenylalanine. Only CDR3 DNA is held: 54 bases, read in frame from base 1. CDR1 and CDR2 (SEHNR, FQNEAQ) derive from the germline V gene (reference sequence). The trim is 4 bases for V and 6 bases for J, with a gap of 24 bases between the germline ends. The chain couples TRBV7-9 to TRBJ1-4; TRBD1 is possibly the D segment (6 matching bases). This TCR was recovered from an elderly woman with active or convalescent COVID-19. Sequenced material: peripheral blood. The CDR3 region reads CASSYQGGTGGGHEKLFF. The nucleotide sequence is given as TGTGCCAGCAGCTATCAAGGAGGGACGGGAGGGGGGCATGAAAAACTGTTTTTT.